This T cell receptor beta chain was identified during a study of technical replicates of blood from a few donors. The CDR3 covers 17 residues. The germline CDR1 and CDR2 sequences are ENHRY and SYGVKD. J was trimmed by 3 bases and V by 3 bases; bases with no gene match: 7. The method was immunoSEQ multiplex PCR; TCRdb's version includes in-frame clones alone and lacks a portion of them. The table records about 100,000 clones, around 95% of them present only once. The sequenced sample was T cells isolated from PBMCs. The chain uses TRBV10-3 and TRBJ2-3, with 12 bases identical to TRBD2. The sequence was obtained from a human donor in good health. CDR3 amino acids: CAISEVSSGGATDTQYF. CDR3 DNA sequence: TGTGCCATCAGTGAAGTCTCTAGCGGGGGGGCGACAGATACGCAGTATTTT.